This T cell receptor (beta chain) was sequenced for a study of blood T cell repertoires in COVID-19. On the study more broadly: Some COVID-19 samples were acute and others convalescent; all came from the United States, Italy and Spain. T cells, B-cell-depleted T cells, or PBMCs provided the cDNA or gDNA that served as material.

As to this clone: An end of the junction does not agree with germline; a read error may underlie this.

Authors' data handling: By means of reference gene primer amplification, nucleated cell counts were estimated. The protocol was immunoSEQ multiplex PCR, while the TCRdb copy is restricted to in-frame clones and leaves out a portion. For V, J and clone size, that table is used; D and trimming come from the DNA. The data contain under 200,000 clones, more than 70% of them singletons. Per germline, CDR1 SQVTM and CDR2 ANQGSEA. This CDR3 has 16 residues. The sequencing input was peripheral blood. This TCR came from a man aged 45-60 years who had recovered from COVID-19. The V gene is TRBV29-1, the J gene TRBJ2-3; TRBD2 agrees at 7 bases. The CDR3 spells CSAEGSSGRSTDTQYF. Here the CDR3 DNA reads TGCAGCGCTGAAGGTAGTAGCGGGCGATCCACAGATACGCAGTATTTT.